This TCR beta chain was found in a study of blood T cell repertoires in COVID-19. Looking at the study overall: Specimens from acute and convalescent COVID-19 originated in the United States, Italy and Spain. T cells, B-cell-depleted T cells, or PBMCs supplied cDNA or gDNA.

CDR3 length equals 16 residues. CDR1 and CDR2 (germline): LNHDA, SQIVND (reference sequence). The ends lost 0 bases at V and 0 bases at J; junction bases unmatched: 1. Authors' processing steps: It was from reference gene primer amplification that nucleated cell counts were estimated. Profiling relied on immunoSEQ multiplex PCR, and the TCRdb table lists in-frame clones only, not all of them. V and J calls and clone size come straight from that table; D and trimming were deduced from the DNA. The sample holds around 130,000 clones, almost 85% seen once. The chain uses TRBV19 and TRBJ1-5, with 8 positions matching TRBD1. This clonotype originated in a woman aged 30 to 39 who had recovered from COVID-19. The material sequenced was peripheral blood. CDR3 nucleotide sequence: TGTGCCAGTAGTATAGAAGGACAGGGTAGCAATCAGCCCCAGCATTTT. It codes for CASSIEGQGSNQPQHF.